The 12 T cell receptor beta chains reported below all come from one sample, sequenced in a study of T cell responses to AZD1222 COVID-19 vaccine. Here immunoSEQ multiplex PCR was the method, and the copy in TCRdb shows in-frame clones only, minus some. The table includes about 160,000 clones, around nine tenths detected once. The sample in question was peripheral blood, obtained on day 0 of AZD1222 vaccination. The receptors shown here come from an adult in good health.

This sequence joins TRBV10-3 and TRBJ1-5; possible D gene TRBD1, 6 bases. Trimming left V 0 bases short and J 6 bases short, with 12 bases between. This CDR3 has 15 residues. Germline V CDR1 and CDR2: ENHRY, SYGVKD. The CDR3 sequence is CAISESVTGFQPQHF. The CDR3 coding sequence is TGTGCCATCAGTGAGTCGGTTACAGGGTTTCAGCCCCAGCATTTT.

This chain joins TRBV7-9 and TRBJ1-2; D is possibly TRBD1 (5 bases). This CDR3 contains 14 residues. Deletions cut 3 bases from V and 8 bases from J, with 16 bases between. CDR1 SEHNR and CDR2 FQNEAQ come from the germline V gene (reference sequence). The CDR3 loop reads CASSLDTGGGGYTF. The CDR3 DNA is TGTGCCAGCAGCTTGGATACCGGGGGAGGCGGCTACACCTTC.

J is TRBJ1-2 and V is TRBV12-5, with 7 positions matching TRBD1. Germline CDR1 is LGHNT and CDR2 is FRNRAP. The V segment lost 6 bases and the J segment 3 bases; nucleotides outside the gene matches: 4. CDR3 size: 13 residues. CDR3 DNA sequence: TGTGCTAGTGGACCCGGGACAGACTATGGCTACACCTTC. This gives the protein CASGPGTDYGYTF.

This clone was seen once. The chain joins TRBV30 to TRBJ1-2; weak D call: TRBD1 (5 bases). Germline-derived CDR1 and CDR2 are GTSNPN and SVGIG (reference sequence). The CDR3 is 14 residues long. The germline V and J ends were trimmed by 0 bases and 8 bases, with 16 bases remaining between them. CDR3 DNA: TGTGCCTGGAGTGTACGGGGCACCACAACCGGCTACACCTTC. Translating gives CAWSVRGTTTGYTF.

This chain connects TRBV28 to TRBJ1-1, with D tentatively TRBD1 (5 bases). Germline V gene data show CDR1 as MDHEN and CDR2 as SYDVKM. The CDR3 has 14 residues. V was cut by 3 bases and J by 11 bases, with 19 bases left in between. The CDR3: CASSLGTGGKQAFF. Written as DNA, the CDR3 is TGTGCCAGCAGTTTGGGGACCGGCGGGAAACAGGCTTTCTTT.

This clone has only one observation. The chain has TRBV19 and TRBJ1-5; 11 bases fit TRBD1. Germline V gene data show CDR1 as LNHDA and CDR2 as SQIVND (reference sequence). This CDR3 is 15 amino acids long. Trimming at V came to 5 bases and at J to 4 bases, leaving 4 bases not matched to a gene. CDR3 in DNA: TGTGCCAGTAGTGAGGGACAGGGGGTAAATCAGCCCCAGCATTTT. Translation gives CASSEGQGVNQPQHF.

J is TRBJ2-7 and V is TRBV4-2, with D perhaps TRBD2 (5 bases). V was trimmed by 1 base and J by 4 bases, leaving 14 bases between them. This CDR3 spans 15 amino acids. Germline V CDR1 and CDR2: LGHNA, YNFKEQ. CDR3 loop: CASSQAEGAEYEQYF. The CDR3 nucleotides read TGTGCCAGCAGCCAAGCTGAGGGCGCGGAGTACGAGCAGTACTTC.

V and J are TRBV21-1 and TRBJ1-6; the table's D call, TRBD1, was not checked against the DNA. TRBV21-1 is a pseudogene locus. There are 15 residues in the CDR3. The CDR3 loop is CASSKEGRVGSPLHF. The CDR3 DNA reads as TGTGCCAGCAGCAAAGAGGGCAGGGTCGGTTCACCCCTCCACTTT.

The V gene is TRBV3-1 (or the pseudogene TRBV3-2), the J gene TRBJ1-2, with TRBD1 as a possible D gene (5 bases). Germline V lookup: CDR1 LGHDT, CDR2 YNNKEL (reference sequence). The CDR3 totals 14 residues. The V gene lost 5 bases and the J gene lost 2 bases, with 12 bases spanning the gap. CDR3 in amino acids: CASSRGPLNYGYTF. Here the CDR3 DNA reads TGTGCCAGCAGCAGGGGACCGCTAAACTATGGCTACACCTTC.

The sample holds one count of this clone. The CDR3 reads CASSLWIAGVIQFYEQYF. In nucleotides, the CDR3 is TGTGCCAGCAGTCTCTGGATAGCGGGAGTGATCCAATTCTACGAGCAGTACTTC. The chain combines TRBV14 with TRBJ2-7; 9 bases fit TRBD2. The J segment lost 3 bases and the V segment lost 6 bases, leaving 18 bases of the junction unmatched. This CDR3 region has 18 residues. Looked up from germline, CDR1 is SGHDN and CDR2 is FVKESK.

The chain employs TRBV5-1 and TRBJ1-4; the D is unclear. The CDR3 is made up of 15 amino acids. Germline CDR1 is SGHRS and CDR2 is YFSETQ. The V end was cut by 0 bases, the J end by 8 bases, with 14 bases between. The CDR3 nucleotides read TGCGCCAGCAGCTTGGACATGACGGCGGGAGAAAAACTGTTTTTT. It specifies CASSLDMTAGEKLFF.

The chain couples TRBV27 to TRBJ2-7; TRBD1 or TRBD2 may be the D gene (5 bases each). The CDR3 contains 15 residues. Germline CDR1 MNHEY, CDR2 SMNVEV (reference sequence). Deletions cut 0 bases from V and 1 base from J, with 10 bases between. CDR3 sequence reads: CASSLSGTVSYEQYF. CDR3 nucleotide sequence: TGTGCCAGCAGTTTATCCGGGACGGTATCCTACGAGCAGTACTTC.